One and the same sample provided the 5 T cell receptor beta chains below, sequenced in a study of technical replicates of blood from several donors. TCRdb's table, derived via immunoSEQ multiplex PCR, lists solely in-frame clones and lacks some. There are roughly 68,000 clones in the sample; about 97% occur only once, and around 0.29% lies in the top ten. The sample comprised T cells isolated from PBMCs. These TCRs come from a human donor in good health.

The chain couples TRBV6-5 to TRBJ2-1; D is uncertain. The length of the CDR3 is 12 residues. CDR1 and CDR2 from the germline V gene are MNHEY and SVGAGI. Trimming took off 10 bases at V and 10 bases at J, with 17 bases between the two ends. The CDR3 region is CATQPRLGEQFF. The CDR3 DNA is TGTGCCACCCAACCTAGGTTAGGAGAGCAGTTCTTC.

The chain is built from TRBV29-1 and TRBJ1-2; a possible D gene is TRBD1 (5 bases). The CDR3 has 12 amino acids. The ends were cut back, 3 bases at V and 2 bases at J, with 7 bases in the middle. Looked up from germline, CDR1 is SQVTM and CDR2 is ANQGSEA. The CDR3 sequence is CSVDGHNYGYTF. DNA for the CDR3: TGCAGCGTTGACGGACACAACTATGGCTACACCTTC.

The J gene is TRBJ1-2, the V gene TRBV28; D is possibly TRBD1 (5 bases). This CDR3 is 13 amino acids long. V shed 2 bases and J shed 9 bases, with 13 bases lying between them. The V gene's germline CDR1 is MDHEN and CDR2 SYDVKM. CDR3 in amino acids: CASSLIGDKSYTF. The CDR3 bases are TGTGCCAGCAGTTTAATAGGGGATAAGAGCTACACCTTC.

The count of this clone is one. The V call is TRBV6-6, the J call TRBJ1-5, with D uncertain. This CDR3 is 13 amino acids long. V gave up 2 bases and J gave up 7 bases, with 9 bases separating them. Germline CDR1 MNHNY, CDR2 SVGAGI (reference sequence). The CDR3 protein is CASSYGSGQPQHF. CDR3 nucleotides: TGTGCCAGCAGTTACGGTTCAGGCCAGCCCCAGCATTTT.

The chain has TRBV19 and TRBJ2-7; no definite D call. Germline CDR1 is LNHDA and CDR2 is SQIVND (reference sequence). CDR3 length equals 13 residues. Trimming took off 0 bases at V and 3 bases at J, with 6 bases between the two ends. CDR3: CASSIDRNYEQYF. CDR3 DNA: TGTGCCAGTAGTATAGATCGTAACTACGAGCAGTACTTC.